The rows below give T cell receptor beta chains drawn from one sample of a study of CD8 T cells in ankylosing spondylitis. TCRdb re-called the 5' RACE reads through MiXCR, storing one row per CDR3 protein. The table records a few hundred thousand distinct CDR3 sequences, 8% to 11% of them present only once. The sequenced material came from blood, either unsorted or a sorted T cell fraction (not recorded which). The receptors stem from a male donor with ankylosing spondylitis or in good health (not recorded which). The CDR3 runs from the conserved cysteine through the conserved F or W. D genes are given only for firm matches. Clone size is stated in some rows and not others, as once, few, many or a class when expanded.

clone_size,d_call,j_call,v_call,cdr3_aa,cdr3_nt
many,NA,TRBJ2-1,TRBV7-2,CASSSQVGGPPYNEQFF,TGTGCCAGCAGCTCCCAGGTGGGGGGCCCCCCCTACAATGAGCAGTTCTTC
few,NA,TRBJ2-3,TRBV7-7,CASSLPGRNFPGASTDTQYF,TGTGCTAGCAGCTTGCCGGGACGGAATTTCCCTGGGGCTAGCACAGATACGCAGTATTTT
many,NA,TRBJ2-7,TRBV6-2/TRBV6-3,CASNVGTSYEQYF,TGTGCCAGCAATGTCGGAACCTCCTACGAGCAGTACTTC
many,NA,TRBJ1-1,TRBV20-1,CSARGHTNTEAFF,TGCAGTGCTAGAGGTCACACGAACACTGAAGCTTTCTTT
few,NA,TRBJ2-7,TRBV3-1,CASSQGISDEQYF,TGTGCCAGCAGCCAAGGGATCTCTGACGAGCAGTACTTC
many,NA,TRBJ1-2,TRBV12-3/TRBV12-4,CASSLGTASNYGYTF,TGTGCCAGCAGTTTAGGTACAGCTAGTAACTATGGCTACACCTTC
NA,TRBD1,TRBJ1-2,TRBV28,CASSLAPGGSYGYTF,TGTGCCAGCAGTTTAGCGCCAGGGGGGAGCTATGGCTACACCTTC
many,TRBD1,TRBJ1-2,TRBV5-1,CASSFGTDFNYGYTF,TGCGCCAGCAGCTTCGGGACAGACTTTAACTATGGCTACACCTTC
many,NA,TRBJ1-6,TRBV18,CASSPGGVGHSPLHF,TGTGCCAGCTCACCAGGTGGGGTGGGGCATTCACCCCTCCACTTT
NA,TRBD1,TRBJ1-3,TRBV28,CASRTGTGAQNTIYF,TGTGCCAGCCGGACCGGGACAGGGGCACAAAACACCATATATTTT
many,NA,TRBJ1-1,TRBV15,CATSSNLPSAPEAFF,TGTGCCACCAGCTCCAATCTTCCCTCTGCTCCTGAAGCTTTCTTT
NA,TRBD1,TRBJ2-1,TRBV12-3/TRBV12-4,CAISLGQGPTGLKYNEQFF,TGTGCCATCAGTTTGGGACAGGGACCAACGGGACTAAAGTACAATGAGCAGTTCTTC
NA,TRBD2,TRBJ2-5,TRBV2,CASRAGLAGYQETQYF,TGTGCCAGCAGGGCCGGACTAGCGGGGTACCAAGAGACCCAGTACTTC
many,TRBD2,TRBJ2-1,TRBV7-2,CASSQTSGGRDEQFF,TGTGCCAGCAGCCAAACTAGCGGGGGACGCGATGAGCAGTTCTTC
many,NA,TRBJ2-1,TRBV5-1,CASSLAVHNEQFF,TGCGCCAGCAGCTTGGCCGTCCACAATGAGCAGTTCTTC
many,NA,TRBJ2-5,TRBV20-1,CSANVVRGETQYF,TGCAGTGCCAATGTAGTGAGGGGGGAGACCCAGTACTTC
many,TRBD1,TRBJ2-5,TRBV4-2,CASSPLSAGTGKETQYF,TGTGCCAGCAGTCCACTATCCGCCGGGACAGGGAAAGAGACCCAGTACTTC
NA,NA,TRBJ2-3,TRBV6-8,CASNLLPVLRGRTDTQYF,TGTGCCAGCAACCTACTACCCGTCTTAAGGGGCCGCACAGATACGCAGTATTTT
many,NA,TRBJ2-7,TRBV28,CASSFSYGVYEQYF,TGTGCCAGCAGTTTCTCGTACGGTGTTTACGAGCAGTACTTC
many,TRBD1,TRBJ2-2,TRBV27,CASSYRQGWNTGELFF,TGTGCCAGCAGTTACCGACAGGGTTGGAACACCGGGGAGCTGTTTTTT
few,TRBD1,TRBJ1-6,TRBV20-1,CSAGLADRDPYNSPLHF,TGCAGTGCTGGCCTGGCCGACAGGGACCCCTATAATTCACCCCTCCACTTT
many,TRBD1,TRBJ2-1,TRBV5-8,CASSSGTASYNEQFF,TGTGCCAGCAGCTCCGGGACAGCATCCTACAATGAGCAGTTCTTC
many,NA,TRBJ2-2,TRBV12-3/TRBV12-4,CAINPRGRDNTGELFF,TGTGCCATAAATCCGAGGGGAAGGGATAACACCGGGGAGCTGTTTTTT
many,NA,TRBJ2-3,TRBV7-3,CASSSQVLGGHGDTQYF,TGTGCCAGCAGCTCCCAGGTCTTGGGGGGGCACGGAGATACGCAGTATTTT
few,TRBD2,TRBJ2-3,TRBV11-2,CASSLDPPLAGGGTDTQYF,TGTGCCAGCAGCTTAGATCCCCCACTAGCGGGGGGTGGCACAGATACGCAGTATTTT
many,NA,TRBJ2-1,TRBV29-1,CSAEPGKNEQFF,TGCAGCGCTGAACCAGGGAAGAATGAGCAGTTCTTC
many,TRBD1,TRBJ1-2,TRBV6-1,CASSRGTGNGYTF,TGTGCCAGCAGCCGAGGGACAGGGAATGGCTACACCTTC
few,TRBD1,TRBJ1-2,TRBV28,CASSLSQGGVYYGYTF,TGTGCCAGCAGTTTATCCCAGGGGGGGGTATACTATGGCTACACCTTC
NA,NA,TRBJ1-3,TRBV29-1,CSVEAPPGNTIYF,TGCAGCGTTGAGGCCCCTCCTGGAAACACCATATATTTT
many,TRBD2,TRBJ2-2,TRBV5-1,CASSLGGLAGPNTGELFF,TGCGCCAGCAGCTTGGGGGGACTAGCGGGTCCGAACACCGGGGAGCTGTTTTTT
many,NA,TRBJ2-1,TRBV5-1,CASSAQGEWVNEQFF,TGCGCCAGCAGCGCACAGGGAGAATGGGTCAATGAGCAGTTCTTC
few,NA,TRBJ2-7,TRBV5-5,CASSAGLGFYEQYF,TGTGCCAGCAGCGCGGGACTGGGATTCTACGAGCAGTACTTC
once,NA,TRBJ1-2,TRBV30,CAWSVKPALGYGYTF,TGTGCCTGGAGTGTTAAGCCTGCCCTAGGCTATGGCTACACCTTC
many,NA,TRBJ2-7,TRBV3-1,CASSRNGRGWEQYF,TGTGCCAGCAGCCGAAATGGCAGGGGATGGGAGCAGTACTTC
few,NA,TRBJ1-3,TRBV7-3,CASSLGAAGNTIYF,TGTGCCAGCAGCTTAGGGGCAGCTGGAAACACCATATATTTT
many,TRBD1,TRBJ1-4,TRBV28,CASSLTGASNEKLFF,TGTGCCAGCAGTTTAACAGGGGCCTCTAATGAAAAACTGTTTTTT
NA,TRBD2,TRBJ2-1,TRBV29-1,CSMESGVSSYNEQFF,TGCAGCATGGAAAGCGGGGTGAGCTCCTACAATGAGCAGTTCTTC
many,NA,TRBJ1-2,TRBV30,CAWSLPTANYGYTF,TGTGCCTGGAGTCTCCCGACAGCTAACTATGGCTACACCTTC
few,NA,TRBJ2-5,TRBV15,CATSRDNGEETQYF,TGTGCCACCAGCAGAGATAACGGTGAAGAGACCCAGTACTTC
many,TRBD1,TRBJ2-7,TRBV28,CASFGQGVTYEQYF,TGTGCCAGCTTTGGCCAGGGGGTAACCTACGAGCAGTACTTC
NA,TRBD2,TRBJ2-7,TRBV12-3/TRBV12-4,CASRMGSGGAYEQYF,TGTGCCAGCAGGATGGGTAGCGGGGGTGCCTACGAGCAGTACTTC
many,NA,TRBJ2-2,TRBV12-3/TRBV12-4,CASSFAPGELFF,TGTGCCAGCAGTTTCGCCCCCGGGGAGCTGTTTTTT
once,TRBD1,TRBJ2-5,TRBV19,CASSRGQGLQETQYF,TGTGCCAGTAGCAGGGGACAGGGGCTCCAAGAGACCCAGTACTTC
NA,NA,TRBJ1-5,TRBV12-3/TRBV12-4,CASSSRDGVNQPQHF,TGTGCCAGCAGCTCCCGGGACGGGGTCAATCAGCCCCAGCATTTT
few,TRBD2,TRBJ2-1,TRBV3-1,CASSGTSGGEQFF,TGTGCCAGCAGTGGTACTAGCGGGGGCGAGCAGTTCTTC
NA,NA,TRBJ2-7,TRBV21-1,CASWDRPTYEQYF,TGTGCCAGTTGGGACAGGCCTACCTACGAGCAGTACTTC
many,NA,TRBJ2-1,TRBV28,CASSRYPGESSYNEQFF,TGTGCCAGCAGTCGATATCCAGGGGAAAGCTCCTACAATGAGCAGTTCTTC
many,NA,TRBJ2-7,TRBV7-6,CASSLASEEGVYEQYF,TGTGCCAGCAGCTTAGCGAGCGAGGAAGGGGTCTACGAGCAGTACTTC
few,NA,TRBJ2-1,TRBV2,CASREEYRGAQFF,TGTGCCAGCAGGGAGGAATACCGGGGTGCGCAGTTCTTC
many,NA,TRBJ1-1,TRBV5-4,CASSFSTGNTEAFF,TGTGCCAGCAGCTTTTCGACTGGGAACACTGAAGCTTTCTTT
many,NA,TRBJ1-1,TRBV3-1,CASSQVRGSEEAFF,TGTGCCAGCAGCCAAGTTCGGGGCAGCGAAGAAGCTTTCTTT
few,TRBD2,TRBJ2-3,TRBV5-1,CASSTTLAGGRTDTQYF,TGCGCCAGCAGCACCACCCTAGCGGGGGGCCGCACAGATACGCAGTATTTT
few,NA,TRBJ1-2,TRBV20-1,CSAGFDSYSNYGDTF,TGCAGTGCTGGATTTGACAGCTACTCTAACTATGGCGACACCTTC
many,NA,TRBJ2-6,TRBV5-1,CASSATDSGANVLTF,TGCGCCAGCAGCGCAACGGATTCTGGGGCCAACGTCCTGACTTTC
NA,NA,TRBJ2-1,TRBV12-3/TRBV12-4,CASSLAGLAPNEQFF,TGTGCCAGCAGTTTAGCGGGACTTGCTCCCAATGAGCAGTTCTTC
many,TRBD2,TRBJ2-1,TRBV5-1,CASRRWTSGGLYNEQFF,TGCGCCAGCAGGAGATGGACTAGCGGGGGGCTCTACAATGAGCAGTTCTTC
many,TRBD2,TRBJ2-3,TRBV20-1,CSARTSPSTDTQYF,TGCAGTGCTAGGACTAGCCCTAGCACAGATACGCAGTATTTT
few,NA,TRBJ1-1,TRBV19,CASTHRRQSFAFF,TGTGCCAGTACCCACCGTCGCCAGAGTTTCGCTTTCTTT
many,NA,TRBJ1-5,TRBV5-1,CASSHDGGGQPQHF,TGCGCCAGCAGCCACGATGGGGGTGGACAGCCCCAGCATTTT
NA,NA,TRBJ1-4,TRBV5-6,CASSSRSTNGKLFF,TGTGCCAGCAGCTCCCGGTCAACTAATGGAAAACTGTTTTTT